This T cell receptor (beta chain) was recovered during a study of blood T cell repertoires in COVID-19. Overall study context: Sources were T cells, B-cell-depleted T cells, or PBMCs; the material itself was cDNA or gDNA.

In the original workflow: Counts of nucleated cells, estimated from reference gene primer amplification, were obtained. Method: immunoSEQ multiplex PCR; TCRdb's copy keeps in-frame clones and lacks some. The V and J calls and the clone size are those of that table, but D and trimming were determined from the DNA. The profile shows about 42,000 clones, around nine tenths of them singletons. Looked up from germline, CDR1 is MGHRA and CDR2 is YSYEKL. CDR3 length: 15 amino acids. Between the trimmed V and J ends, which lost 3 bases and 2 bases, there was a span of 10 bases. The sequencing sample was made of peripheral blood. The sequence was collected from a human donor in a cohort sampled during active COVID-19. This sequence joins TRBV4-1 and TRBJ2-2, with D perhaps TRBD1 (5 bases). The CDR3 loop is CASSQGTGNTGELFF. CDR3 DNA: TGCGCCAGCAGCCAGGGAACAGGAAACACCGGGGAGCTGTTTTTT.